Described below is a single TCR beta chain sequence and its context. What it binds is not known. While the first cohort had 600 to 800 subjects, the donors belonged to the separate validation cohort of about 130 subjects. Clones were read by immunoSEQ multiplex PCR, and TCRdb kept only the in-frame ones, dropping some. The sample yields about 120,000 clones, approximately 89% seen once. This entry is derived from a study of cytomegalovirus exposure and HLA in healthy donors. Regarding the study as a whole: Listed as cytomegalovirus-associated were 150 or so TCR beta chains. TCR sequences were mostly rare, though some public TCRs occurred in many donors. In vitro work confirmed that a few CMV-associated chains recognize CMV antigens.

This CDR3 contains 13 residues. The junction had 4 bases not matched to a gene; V was cut back by 5 bases and J by 6 bases. Germline V lookup: CDR1 SSHAT, CDR2 FNYEAQ (reference sequence). Sequencing input: PBMCs. The sequence derives from a young man in good health and CMV-seronegative. The V gene is TRBV7-7, the J gene TRBJ2-3, with 8 bases identical to TRBD1. The CDR3 region has the DNA TGTGCCAGCAGCACCCGGACAGGGGATACGCAGTATTTT. Translated: CASSTRTGDTQYF.